The 27 T cell receptor beta chains below come from one sample, sequenced in a study of human T cells and chemical hapten exposure (dated by TCRdb to the early 2020s). This specimen's time point label, per the study, means: patch test 1, 2 weeks after DPC sensitization. According to the study, the label for this sample's treatment or condition signals: therapeutic diphenylcyclopropenone sensitization with weekly scalp DPC. Library preparation used RACE. These reads were obtained on a NextSeq 500. In TCRdb, the public reads were trimmed at Q25 with fastp and aligned with MiXCR, with productive beta chains retained. When rows share a CDR3 protein, they turn into one entry using the most common DNA and genes. This sample lists approximately 80,000 distinct CDR3 sequences; over 6% were detected once. In total, the top ten clones hold roughly 1.4% of the sample. Source: whole blood, taken in connection with sensitization to the hapten diphenylcyclopropenone (DPC). The source of these receptors is a woman younger than 45 with alopecia areata. Some clones in this sample may be carry-over from other donors' samples.

The chain carries TRBV4-2 and TRBJ2-1, with D unclear. Looked up from germline, CDR1 is LGHNA and CDR2 is YNFKEQ. Trimming removed 0 bases from V and 10 bases from J, with 10 bases in between. The CDR3 runs 13 residues. The CDR3 nucleotides read TGTGCCAGCAGCCAAGACGCCTCCGCCGAGCAGTTCTTC. Protein: CASSQDASAEQFF.

This clonotype appeared a few times. The CDR3 coding sequence is TGTGCCAGCAGCTTCCTATTGACAGTGGCCCGGACCGGTGGTGAAGCTTTCTTT. Encoded protein: CASSFLLTVARTGGEAFF. The chain recombines TRBV5-6 with TRBJ1-1, with a weak D call TRBD1 (5 bases). V lost 2 bases, J lost 7 bases, and 27 bases lay in between. Germline values: CDR1 SGHDT, CDR2 YYEEEE. The CDR3 has 18 amino acids.

Ten or more counts support this clonotype. The rearrangement links TRBV2 to TRBJ2-4; D is uncertain. The V gene lost 3 bases and the J gene lost 0 bases, with 9 bases spanning the gap. The CDR3 is made up of 15 amino acids. Germline V gives CDR1 SNHLY, CDR2 FYNNEI. CDR3 residues: CASSETGLAKNIQYF. The DNA of the CDR3 is TGTGCCAGCAGTGAGACCGGGCTAGCCAAAAACATTCAGTACTTC.

In its sample, this clonotype was seen many times. The CDR3 loop is CASSPKGDFTDTQYF. CDR3 coding DNA: TGCGCCAGCAGCCCCAAAGGGGACTTCACAGATACGCAGTATTTT. The V call is TRBV4-1, the J call TRBJ2-3, with D possibly TRBD2 on 6 matching bases. Germline V gene sequence: CDR1 MGHRA, CDR2 YSYEKL. CDR3 size: 15 residues. The V and J ends lost 4 bases and 2 bases respectively, with 13 bases between them.

On this clonotype itself: This may come from a read error, since a much larger clone is one base off. CDR3 DNA sequence: TGTGCCAGCAGTCACTCTGGTGGCAGGGCTTCCACAGATACGCAGTATTTT. Translated, it gives CASSHSGGRASTDTQYF. The rearrangement joins TRBV6-6 to TRBJ2-3; a possible D gene is TRBD1 (5 bases). The CDR3 covers 17 residues. Germline loops: CDR1 MNHNY, CDR2 SVGAGI (reference sequence).

This clonotype was observed a few times. Written as DNA, the CDR3 is TGCAGTGCGGGGGATACTCGACAGAAAGGAAACACCATATATTTT. It encodes CSAGDTRQKGNTIYF. The chain uses TRBV20-1 and TRBJ1-3, with D tentatively TRBD1 (5 bases). The CDR3 sequence is 15 residues long. Trimming stripped 6 bases from V and 4 bases from J, with 19 bases between. The V gene's germline CDR1 is DFQATT and CDR2 SNEGSKA (reference sequence).

This clonotype was counted a few times. The DNA for the CDR3 is TGTGCCAGCAGCTTAGATAGCGGGGGGGCCCGAGGGTACGAGCAGTACTTC. Its translation is CASSLDSGGARGYEQYF. The chain combines TRBV7-8 with TRBJ2-7; 11 bases map to TRBD2. Trimming took 1 base from V and 4 from J; bases not matched to a gene: 9. There are 17 residues in the CDR3. Germline-derived CDR1 and CDR2 are SGHVS and FQNEAQ.

The chain uses TRBV12-3 or TRBV12-4 and TRBJ1-5, with 9 bases matching TRBD1. With 7 bases clipped from V and 5 bases from J, the junction kept 6 bases outside the gene matches. This CDR3 region has 14 residues. The DNA for the CDR3 is TGTGCCAGCACTAGGACAGGGGCACATCAGCCCCAGCATTTT. Translating gives CASTRTGAHQPQHF.

This chain uses TRBV5-1 with TRBJ2-1, with TRBD1 as a possible D gene (7 bases). V dropped 0 bases and J dropped 4 bases, with 14 bases sitting between them. Germline V gene data show CDR1 as SGHRS and CDR2 as YFSETQ. This CDR3 has 16 amino acids. For the CDR3, the DNA is TGCGCCAGCAGCTTGGGTGGGGGGACAGCTTACAATGAGCAGTTCTTC. Protein product: CASSLGGGTAYNEQFF.

This clonotype was seen at least ten times. This rearrangement joins TRBV5-1 to TRBJ2-3, with 7 bases aligning to TRBD2. The CDR3 sequence is 15 residues long. V trimming: 0 bases; J trimming: 5 bases; junction bases outside the gene matches: 6. The germline V gene has CDR1 SGHRS and CDR2 YFSETQ. CDR3 DNA sequence: TGCGCCAGCAGCTTGGTGGCTAGCGGAAAAGATACGCAGTATTTT. It is translated as CASSLVASGKDTQYF.

This clonotype has a count of ten or more. The chain recombines TRBV20-1 with TRBJ1-5; D uncertain. Germline V gene sequence: CDR1 DFQATT, CDR2 SNEGSKA (reference sequence). Trimming removed 5 bases at V and 0 bases at J, with 14 bases between. This CDR3 region has 15 residues. Here the CDR3 reads CSAGPADNSNQPQHF. The CDR3 DNA is TGCAGTGCTGGCCCCGCGGATAATAGCAATCAGCCCCAGCATTTT.

The V gene is TRBV5-1, the J gene TRBJ2-3, with 7 bases aligning to TRBD2. From germline, CDR1 is SGHRS and CDR2 YFSETQ. The CDR3 is 15 amino acids. Unmatched junction bases numbered 7, after V lost 1 base and J lost 5 bases. This chain's CDR3 is CASSLSPGRGDTQYF. CDR3 nucleotides: TGCGCCAGCAGCTTGTCTCCGGGGAGGGGAGATACGCAGTATTTT.

This clonotype was recorded at least ten times. The chain links TRBV7-9 to TRBJ1-1; D gene ambiguous. Trimming left V 1 base short and J 1 base short, with 7 bases between. Per the germline V gene, CDR1 is SEHNR and CDR2 is FQNEAQ (reference sequence). The CDR3 has 14 residues. CDR3 loop: CASSLEVSNTEAFF. As DNA, the CDR3 is TGTGCCAGCAGCTTAGAGGTTTCGAACACTGAAGCTTTCTTT. Combining the CDR3 with reference TRBV7-9 and TRBJ1-1 gives the whole variable domain DTGVSQNPRHKITKRGQNVTFRCDPISEHNRLYWYRQTLGQGPEFLTYFQNEAQLEKSRLLSDRFSAERPKGSFSTLEIQRTEQGDSAMYLCASSLEVSNTEAFFGQGTRLTVV.

The CDR3, as DNA: TGTGCCAGCAGCCCCACGGGACAGGGTCTCACTGAAGCTTTCTTT. Translation: CASSPTGQGLTEAFF. V gene TRBV6-6 combines with J gene TRBJ1-1; TRBD1 matches 9 bases. V was clipped by 6 bases and J by 4 bases; unmatched bases: 9. Germline assignment: CDR1 MNHNY and CDR2 SVGAGI (reference sequence). The CDR3 is 15 residues long.

This clonotype was counted between two and nine times. This sequence may be a read error, since a much larger clone differs from it by one base. This chain joins TRBV27 and TRBJ2-7; D ambiguous. CDR1 MNHEY and CDR2 SMNVEV come from the germline V gene (reference sequence). V dropped 11 bases and J dropped 5 bases, with 19 bases sitting between them. This CDR3 has 13 residues. DNA for the CDR3: TGTGCCGTAGCCCACAAAGGCCCCGACGAGCAGTACTTC. Encoded protein: CAVAHKGPDEQYF.

This clonotype has just a few counts. The CDR3 region is CASRAPGELFF. CDR3 nucleotide sequence: TGTGCCAGCCGGGCGCCCGGGGAGCTGTTTTTT. The J gene is TRBJ2-2, the V gene TRBV6-2 or TRBV6-3; D is unclear. V was cut by 8 bases and J by 6 bases, with 7 bases left in between. CDR3 size: 11 residues. CDR1 and CDR2 (germline): MNHEY, SVGEGT.

In this sample, this clonotype turned up many times. The chain combines TRBV6-1 with TRBJ1-1; D is unclear. CDR3 length: 15 residues. The germline V gene encodes CDR1 MNHNS and CDR2 SASEGT. The V end lost 1 base, the J end lost 4 bases, and 13 bases lay between the germline ends. The DNA of the CDR3 is TGTGCCAGCAGTGAAGGGAGGAGGGCCAGCACTGAAGCTTTCTTT. It encodes CASSEGRRASTEAFF.

This clonotype was seen at least ten times. J is TRBJ1-5 and V is TRBV29-1; the D is unclear. The germline V gene encodes CDR1 SQVTM and CDR2 ANQGSEA. This CDR3 is built from 13 residues. Trimming cost V 2 bases and J 2 bases, with 7 bases left between them. CDR3 nucleotides: TGCAGCGTTGAATGGCAGGGCAATCAGCCCCAGCATTTT. Amino acid sequence: CSVEWQGNQPQHF.

The chain carries TRBV27 and TRBJ1-2; D gene ambiguous. CDR1 and CDR2 from the germline V gene are MNHEY and SMNVEV (reference sequence). Trimming pared 4 bases from V and 3 bases from J, leaving 9 bases between. CDR3 size: 13 residues. DNA for the CDR3: TGTGCCAGCAGTTATGGCAAATACTATGGCTACACCTTC. This encodes CASSYGKYYGYTF.

In this sample, this clonotype turned up a few times. The chain is built from TRBV20-1 and TRBJ2-7, with D tentatively TRBD1 (5 bases). Trimming cost V 0 bases and J 6 bases, with 21 bases left between them. This CDR3 comprises 16 residues. Germline assignment: CDR1 DFQATT and CDR2 SNEGSKA (reference sequence). The CDR3 region has the DNA TGCAGTGCTAGAGATCCAAGGCAGGGCCCTACGGGCGAGCAGTACTTC. Translating gives CSARDPRQGPTGEQYF.

This clonotype was recorded many times. This chain joins TRBV19 and TRBJ1-6; D perhaps matches TRBD1 (6 bases). There are 13 residues in the CDR3. CDR1 is LNHDA, CDR2 SQIVND, per germline (reference sequence). Trimming took 5 bases from V and 11 from J, leaving 13 bases between them. CDR3 bases: TGTGCCAGTAGTCCGACCCCAGGGGCACCCCTCCACTTT. Residues: CASSPTPGAPLHF. Together with reference TRBV19 and TRBJ1-6, the CDR3 gives the full variable domain: DGGITQSPKYLFRKEGQNVTLSCEQNLNHDAMYWYRQDPGQGLRLIYYSQIVNDFQKGDIAEGYSVSREKKESFPLTVTSAQKNPTAFYLCASSPTPGAPLHFGNGTRLTVT.

This clonotype was seen more than once but under ten times. J is TRBJ2-7 and V is TRBV5-5, with D perhaps matching TRBD1 (6 bases). The germline CDR1 and CDR2 sequences are SGHKS and YYEKEE (reference sequence). V was trimmed by 1 base and J by 6 bases, leaving 11 bases between them. CDR3 size: 13 residues. In DNA, the CDR3 is TGTGCCAGCAGCTTGTTGTTAGGGGGCGAGCAGTACTTC. It codes for CASSLLLGGEQYF.

In this sample, this clonotype turned up many times. V usage is TRBV6-1 and J usage is TRBJ1-5; TRBD1 might be the D (6 bases). CDR1 MNHNS and CDR2 SASEGT come from the germline V gene. Trimming left V 2 bases short and J 4 bases short, with 12 bases between. The CDR3 runs 15 residues. CDR3 amino acids: CASSEWETGNQPQHF. CDR3 sequence (DNA): TGTGCCAGCAGTGAATGGGAAACAGGGAATCAGCCCCAGCATTTT.

The sample holds many counts of this clonotype. The chain uses TRBV3-1 and TRBJ1-3, with D tentatively TRBD1 (5 bases). Germline values: CDR1 LGHDT, CDR2 YNNKEL (reference sequence). With 4 bases removed from V and 8 bases from J, the gap between germline ends came to 18 bases. The CDR3 sequence is 15 residues long. DNA of the CDR3: TGTGCCAGCAGCCCAACGACGGGGGTAGGGGACACCATATATTTT. Translated: CASSPTTGVGDTIYF.

This clonotype was counted at least ten times. The V call is TRBV7-9, the J call TRBJ2-2, with 7 bases identical to TRBD1. The CDR3 has 16 residues. Unmatched junction bases numbered 9, after V lost 5 bases and J lost 3 bases. The V gene's germline CDR1 is SEHNR and CDR2 FQNEAQ (reference sequence). CDR3 sequence: CASSARQGLDTGELFF. CDR3 sequence (DNA): TGTGCCAGCAGCGCCCGACAGGGTCTAGACACCGGGGAGCTGTTTTTT.

In this sample, this clonotype turned up many times. J is TRBJ1-1 and V is TRBV1; the table's TRBD1 call for D was not verified on the DNA. TRBV1 is deemed a pseudogene. CDR3 length: 15 amino acids. The chain's CDR3 is CTSSQEGERDTEAFF. The CDR3, as DNA: TGCACCAGCAGCCAAGAAGGGGAAAGGGACACTGAAGCTTTCTTT.

The gene calls are TRBV2 and TRBJ1-5; D gene ambiguous. V gave up 3 bases and J gave up 5 bases, with 5 bases separating them. CDR1 SNHLY and CDR2 FYNNEI come from the germline V gene. The CDR3 has 12 residues. CDR3 sequence: CASSDAYQPQHF. The CDR3 DNA reads as TGTGCCAGCAGTGACGCCTATCAGCCCCAGCATTTT.